This T cell receptor beta chain was documented in a study of CD8+CD57+ T cells in acquired aplastic anemia. About the research overall: The sorted CD4+ and CD8+ cells yielded an average approximately 3.3 ug of DNA.

The patients chosen for sequencing had shown expansion of CD8+CD57+ cells (detected by flow cytometry). Among the patients, none had received any therapy at the time of blood sampling. Germline V gene lookup returns CDR1 SNHLY and CDR2 FYNNEI. This CDR3 contains 16 residues. Genomic DNA, serving as template, underwent TCR beta VDJ and CDR3 profiling. TCRdb ran MiXCR on the reads and lists one entry per CDR3 protein. The table records approximately 180,000 distinct CDR3 sequences, roughly 63% of them present only once. The rearrangement links TRBV2 to TRBJ1-5; TRBD2 matches at 11 bases. The end of the DNA is better explained by TRBJ2-3, so the J call may be wrong. The TCR sequence derives from a human donor with aplastic anemia. Sequenced material: sorted CD4+, CD8+, or CD8+CD57+ T cells (not recorded which) from PBMCs. DNA for the CDR3: TGTGCCAGCAGTGAAGTAGCGGGAGGGCCCACAGATACGCAGTATTTT. This translates into CASSEVAGGPTDTQYF.